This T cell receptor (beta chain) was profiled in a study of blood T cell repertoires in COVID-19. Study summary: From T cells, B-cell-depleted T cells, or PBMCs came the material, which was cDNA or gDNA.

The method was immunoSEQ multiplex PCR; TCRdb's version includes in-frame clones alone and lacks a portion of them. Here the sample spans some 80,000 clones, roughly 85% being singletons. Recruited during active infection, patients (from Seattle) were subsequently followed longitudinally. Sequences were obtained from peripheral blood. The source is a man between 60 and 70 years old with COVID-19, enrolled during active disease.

The CDR3, as DNA: TGTGCCAGCAGTTATAGGGCAGGGGGCTCCTACGAGCAGTACTTC. Amino acids: CASSYRAGGSYEQYF. The chain employs TRBV6-5 and TRBJ2-7; 7 bases align to TRBD1. V was pared by 3 bases and J by 0 bases, with 5 bases of the junction left unmatched. Germline loops: CDR1 MNHEY, CDR2 SVGAGI. This CDR3 has 15 residues.